These T cell receptor beta chains were read from a single sample in a study of blood T cell repertoires in COVID-19. This table comes from immunoSEQ multiplex PCR, and its TCRdb copy is limited to in-frame clones, with some not included. The sample includes some 130,000 clones, about 79% of them seen just once. Sequencing was carried out using peripheral blood. These receptors were collected from a woman in her forties or fifties with acute or convalescent COVID-19. Both conserved end residues are part of each CDR3. A D gene is named only where the DNA matches it firmly. Clone sizes are given selectively: once, few, many, or a class where the clone is expanded.

>TRBV5-4|NA|TRBJ1-1|TRBD1
CASSSNRDRNTEAFF
TGTGCCAGCAGCTCGAACCGGGACAGGAACACTGAAGCTTTCTTT
>TRBV7-9|NA|TRBJ2-7|NA
CASSLVSGYEQYF
TGTGCCAGCAGCTTAGTGTCGGGCTACGAGCAGTACTTC
>TRBV18|NA|TRBJ1-2|NA
CASSPPAREYGYTF
TGTGCCAGCTCACCACCTGCACGGGAGTATGGCTACACCTTC
>TRBV13|few|TRBJ1-4|NA
CASSLGTMGEKLFF
TGTGCCAGCAGCCTTGGGACAATGGGTGAAAAACTGTTTTTT
>TRBV4-1|few|TRBJ1-6|TRBD1
CASSLEDRAMSYNSPLHF
TGCGCCAGCAGCCTAGAAGACAGGGCGATGTCCTATAATTCACCCCTCCACTTT
>TRBV28|NA|TRBJ1-1|NA
CASTPSKGHTEAFF
TGTGCCAGCACCCCGTCTAAGGGGCACACTGAAGCTTTCTTT
>TRBV6-6|NA|TRBJ1-3|NA
CASSYSTGAGNTIYF
TGTGCCAGCAGTTACTCGACGGGAGCTGGAAACACCATATATTTT
>TRBV5-8|NA|TRBJ1-4|TRBD1
CASSNRGEKLFF
TGTGCCAGCAGTAACAGGGGGGAAAAACTGTTTTTT
>TRBV25-1|NA|TRBJ1-1|NA
CASSDEMDSKAFF
TGTGCCAGCAGTGACGAAATGGACAGCAAAGCTTTCTTT
>TRBV2|NA|TRBJ2-2|TRBD2
CASSIWRGANTGELFF
TGTGCCAGCAGCATATGGCGGGGGGCGAACACCGGGGAGCTGTTTTTT
>TRBV2|NA|TRBJ1-6|NA
CASNTGNSPLHF
TGTGCCAGCAATACGGGAAATTCACCCCTCCACTTT
>TRBV5-6|NA|TRBJ1-4|NA
CASSSRLTREKLFF
TGTGCCAGCAGCTCCCGACTAACCCGGGAAAAACTGTTTTTT
>TRBV4-1|NA|TRBJ2-1|NA
CASSQDLGIGYNEQFF
TGCGCCAGCAGCCAAGACCTGGGCATTGGCTACAATGAGCAGTTCTTC
>TRBV9|NA|TRBJ2-3|TRBD2
CASSARLAGGQVGTDTQYF
TGTGCCAGCAGCGCACGACTAGCGGGGGGGCAAGTTGGCACAGATACGCAGTATTTT
>TRBV28|NA|TRBJ2-7|TRBD1
CASTGGRQGAREQYF
TGTGCCAGCACCGGAGGTCGACAGGGAGCAAGGGAGCAGTACTTC
>TRBV19|NA|TRBJ2-3|TRBD1
CASSMGQGADTQYF
TGTGCCAGTAGTATGGGACAGGGCGCAGATACGCAGTATTTT
>TRBV5-8|few|TRBJ1-3|NA
CASSLFQGIRGNTIYF
TGTGCCAGCAGCTTGTTTCAGGGAATAAGAGGAAACACCATATATTTT
>TRBV30|NA|TRBJ1-1|NA
CAWRGTGKGEAFF
TGTGCCTGGAGGGGAACAGGGAAGGGTGAAGCTTTCTTT
>TRBV10-1|NA|TRBJ2-1|NA
CASSPGTVDGDNEQFF
TGCGCCAGCAGTCCCGGAACCGTCGACGGGGACAATGAGCAGTTCTTC